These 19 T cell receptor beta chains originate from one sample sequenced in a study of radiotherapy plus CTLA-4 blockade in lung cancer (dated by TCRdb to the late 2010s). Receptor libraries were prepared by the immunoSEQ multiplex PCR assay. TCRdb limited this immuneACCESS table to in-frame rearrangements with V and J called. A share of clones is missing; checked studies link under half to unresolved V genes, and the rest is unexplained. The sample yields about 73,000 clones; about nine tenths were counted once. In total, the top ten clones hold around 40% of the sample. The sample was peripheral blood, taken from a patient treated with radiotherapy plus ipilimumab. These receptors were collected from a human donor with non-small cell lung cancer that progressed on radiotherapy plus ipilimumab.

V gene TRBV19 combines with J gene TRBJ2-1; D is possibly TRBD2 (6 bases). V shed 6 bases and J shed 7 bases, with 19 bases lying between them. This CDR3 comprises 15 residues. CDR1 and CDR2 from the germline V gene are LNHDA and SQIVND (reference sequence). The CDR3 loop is CASRNGAYGGNEQFF. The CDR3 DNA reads TGTGCCAGTAGAAACGGGGCATACGGGGGAAATGAGCAGTTCTTC.

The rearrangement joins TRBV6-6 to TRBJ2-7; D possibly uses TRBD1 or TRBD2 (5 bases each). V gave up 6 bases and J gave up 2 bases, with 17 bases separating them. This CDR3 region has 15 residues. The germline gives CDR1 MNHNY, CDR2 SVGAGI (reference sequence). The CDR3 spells CASSFTGRAAYEQYF. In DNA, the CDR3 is TGTGCCAGCAGCTTTACGGGGCGAGCGGCCTACGAGCAGTACTTC.

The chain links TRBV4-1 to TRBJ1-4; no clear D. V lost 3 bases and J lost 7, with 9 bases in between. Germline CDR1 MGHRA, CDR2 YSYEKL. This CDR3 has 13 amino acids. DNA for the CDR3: TGCGCCAGCAGCCACCTAAGAGGTGAAAAACTGTTTTTT. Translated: CASSHLRGEKLFF.

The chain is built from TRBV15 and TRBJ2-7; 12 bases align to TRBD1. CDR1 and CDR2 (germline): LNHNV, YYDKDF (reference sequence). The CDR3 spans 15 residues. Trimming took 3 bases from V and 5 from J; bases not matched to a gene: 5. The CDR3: CATSSRDRGLHEQYF. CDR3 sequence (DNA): TGTGCCACCAGCAGCCGGGACAGGGGGCTCCACGAGCAGTACTTC.

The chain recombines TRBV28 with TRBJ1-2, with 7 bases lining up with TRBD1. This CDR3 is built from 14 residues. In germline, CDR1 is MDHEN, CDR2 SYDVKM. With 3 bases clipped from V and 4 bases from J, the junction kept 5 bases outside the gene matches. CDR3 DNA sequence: TGTGCCAGCAGTTTTGTGGGACAGATCTATGGCTACACCTTC. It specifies CASSFVGQIYGYTF.

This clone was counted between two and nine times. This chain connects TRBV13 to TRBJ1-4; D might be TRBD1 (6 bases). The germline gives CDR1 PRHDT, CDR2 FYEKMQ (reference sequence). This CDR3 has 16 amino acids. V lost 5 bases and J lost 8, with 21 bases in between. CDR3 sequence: CASSTLSTDRREKLFF. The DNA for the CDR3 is TGTGCCAGCAGCACACTCTCGACGGACAGAAGGGAAAAACTGTTTTTT.

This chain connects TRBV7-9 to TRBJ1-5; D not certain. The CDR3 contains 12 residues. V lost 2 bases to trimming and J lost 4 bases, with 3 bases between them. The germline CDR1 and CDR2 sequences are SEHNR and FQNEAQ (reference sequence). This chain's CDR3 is CASSLSNQPQHF. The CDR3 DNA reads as TGTGCCAGCAGCTTATCTAATCAGCCCCAGCATTTT.

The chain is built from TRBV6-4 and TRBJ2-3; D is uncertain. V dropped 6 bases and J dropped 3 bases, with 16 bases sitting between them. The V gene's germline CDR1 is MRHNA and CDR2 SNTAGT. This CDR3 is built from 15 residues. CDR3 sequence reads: CASRTQRRWTDTQYF. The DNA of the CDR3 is TGTGCCAGCAGGACACAGAGAAGGTGGACAGATACGCAGTATTTT.

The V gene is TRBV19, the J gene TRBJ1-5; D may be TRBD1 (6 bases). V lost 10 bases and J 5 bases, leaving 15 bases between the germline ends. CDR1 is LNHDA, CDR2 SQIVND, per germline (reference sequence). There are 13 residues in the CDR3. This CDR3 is CATAWGGHQPQHF. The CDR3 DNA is TGTGCCACCGCATGGGGGGGGCATCAGCCCCAGCATTTT.

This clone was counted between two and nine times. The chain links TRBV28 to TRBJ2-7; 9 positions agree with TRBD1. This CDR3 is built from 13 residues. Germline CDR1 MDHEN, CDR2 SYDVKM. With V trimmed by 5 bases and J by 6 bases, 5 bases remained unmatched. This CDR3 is CASSVQGALEQYF. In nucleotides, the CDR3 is TGTGCCAGCAGTGTACAGGGGGCCCTCGAGCAGTACTTC.

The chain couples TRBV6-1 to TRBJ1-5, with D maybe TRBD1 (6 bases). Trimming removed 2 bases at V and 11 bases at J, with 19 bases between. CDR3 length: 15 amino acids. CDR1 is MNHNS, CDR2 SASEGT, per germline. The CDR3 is CASSESDRGGGTQHF. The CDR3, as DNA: TGTGCCAGCAGTGAATCCGACCGAGGAGGGGGGACCCAGCATTTT.

CDR3: CSARQETQYF. The DNA of the CDR3 is TGCAGTGCCAGACAAGAGACCCAGTACTTC. The chain employs TRBV20-1 and TRBJ2-5; D unclear. Germline CDR1 DFQATT, CDR2 SNEGSKA (reference sequence). V was clipped by 6 bases and J by 2 bases, with 4 bases between them. There are 10 residues in the CDR3.

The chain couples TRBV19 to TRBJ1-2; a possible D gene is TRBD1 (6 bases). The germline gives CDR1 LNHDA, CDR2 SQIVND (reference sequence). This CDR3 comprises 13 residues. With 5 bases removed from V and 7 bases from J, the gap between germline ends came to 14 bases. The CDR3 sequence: CASSFGQTGGYTF. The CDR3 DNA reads TGTGCCAGTAGTTTCGGACAGACGGGTGGCTACACCTTC.

This CDR3 reads CSASLGAEQFF. DNA of the CDR3: TGCAGTGCTAGTCTGGGAGCAGAGCAGTTCTTC. The chain carries TRBV20-1 and TRBJ2-1; TRBD2 is a possible D gene (5 bases). Looked up from germline, CDR1 is DFQATT and CDR2 is SNEGSKA (reference sequence). V was trimmed by 3 bases and J by 10 bases, leaving 10 bases between them. This CDR3 region has 11 residues.

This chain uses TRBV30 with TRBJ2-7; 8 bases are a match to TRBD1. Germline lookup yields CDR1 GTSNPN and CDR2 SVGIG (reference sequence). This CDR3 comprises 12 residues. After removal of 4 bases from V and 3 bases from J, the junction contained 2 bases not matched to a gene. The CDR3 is CAWNTGGYEQYF. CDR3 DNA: TGTGCCTGGAACACAGGGGGCTACGAGCAGTACTTC.

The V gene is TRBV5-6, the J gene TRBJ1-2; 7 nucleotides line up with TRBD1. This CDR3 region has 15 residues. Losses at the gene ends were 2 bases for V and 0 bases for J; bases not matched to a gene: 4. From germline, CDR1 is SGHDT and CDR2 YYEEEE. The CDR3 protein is CASSFRTGANYGYTF. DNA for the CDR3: TGTGCCAGCAGCTTCCGGACAGGAGCTAACTATGGCTACACCTTC.

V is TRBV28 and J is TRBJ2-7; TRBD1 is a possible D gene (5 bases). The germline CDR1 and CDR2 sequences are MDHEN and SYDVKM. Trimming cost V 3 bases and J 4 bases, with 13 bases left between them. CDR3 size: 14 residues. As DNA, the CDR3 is TGTGCCAGCAGTTTTTCGACAGCACGGTACGAGCAGTACTTC. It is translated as CASSFSTARYEQYF.

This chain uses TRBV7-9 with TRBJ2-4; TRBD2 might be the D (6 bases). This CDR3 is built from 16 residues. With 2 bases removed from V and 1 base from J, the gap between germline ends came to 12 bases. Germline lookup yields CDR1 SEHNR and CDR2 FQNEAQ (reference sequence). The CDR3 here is CASSLSVGGAKNIQYF. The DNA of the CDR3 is TGTGCCAGCAGCTTATCGGTGGGAGGTGCCAAAAACATTCAGTACTTC.

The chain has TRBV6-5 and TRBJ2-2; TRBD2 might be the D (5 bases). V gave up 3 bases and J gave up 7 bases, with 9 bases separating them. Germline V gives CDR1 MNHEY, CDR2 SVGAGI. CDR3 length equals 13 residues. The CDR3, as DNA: TGTGCCAGCAGTTATCTAGGACTCGGGGAGCTGTTTTTT. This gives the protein CASSYLGLGELFF.